This TCR beta chain stems from a study of human T cells and chemical hapten exposure. The library labeled individual cDNA molecules by adding unique molecular identifiers to them. MiXCR, applied by TCRdb to the reads, yields one record per CDR3 protein. The sample includes 100,000 to 150,000 distinct CDR3 sequences, 8% to 9.5% seen only once; the top ten take just over 1.4%. From whole blood left unfractionated, total RNA was extracted. Germline CDR1 and CDR2: SEHNR and FQNEAQ (reference sequence). This CDR3 is 16 amino acids long. V shed 5 bases, J shed 0 bases, and the junction held 7 bases outside the gene matches.

This receptor was taken from a human donor in good health. Some clones in this sample may be carry-over from other donors' samples. V is TRBV7-9 and J is TRBJ2-1, with 7 positions matching TRBD2. Sequencing was done on a sample of whole blood. The CDR3 region is CASSPESGVSYNEQFF. In nucleotides, the CDR3 is TGTGCCAGCAGCCCCGAAAGCGGGGTCTCCTACAATGAGCAGTTCTTC.